This passage covers 30 T cell receptor beta chains from one sample sequenced in a study of tumor-infiltrating lymphocytes in primary liver carcinoma. Extraction of RNA together with DNA used 20-30 mg of unsorted bulk tissue. A constant-region primer primed TCR beta cDNA synthesis from 450 to 550 ng of total RNA. Researchers made the TCR beta libraries by running three nested multiplex PCR rounds with slightly modified ARM-PCR. The two initial PCR rounds, ten to eleven cycles each, used TRBV1-TRBV30 forward and C-beta reverse primers. TCRdb recomputed calls from the multiplex PCR reads with MiXCR, one row per CDR3 protein. The table lists about 21,000 distinct CDR3 sequences, roughly 85% of them singletons. Specimen: liver tumor tissue from sampling region 1. Subset specified: tumor region T1, superior pole. These receptors came from a woman in her thirties with primary liver carcinoma and hepatitis B virus infection.

The rearrangement joins TRBV11-2 to TRBJ2-3, with TRBD1 matching 7 bases. CDR1 is SGHAT and CDR2 is FQNNGV in the germline V gene. This CDR3 has 16 residues. The CDR3 spells CARSRTRQGRGDTQYF. For the CDR3, the DNA is TGTGCTAGAAGCCGGACGCGACAGGGAAGGGGGGATACGCAGTATTTT.

Remarks on this clonotype: Mismatch with germline at one junction end may stem from a read error. This chain uses TRBV4-3 with TRBJ2-1; tentatively, D is TRBD2 (6 bases). Germline V lookup: CDR1 LGHNA, CDR2 YSLEER. This CDR3 has 16 amino acids. For the CDR3, the DNA is TGCGCCAGCAGACAAGGTGCGGGAAGCTCCTACAACGAGCAGTTCTTC. It specifies CASRQGAGSSYNEQFF.

As regards this clonotype: The CDR3 end shows no conserved phenylalanine or tryptophan, and so a read error is likely. The J gene is TRBJ2-7, the V gene TRBV14; a weak D match, TRBD2 (6 bases). Germline CDR1 SGHDN, CDR2 FVKESK. The CDR3 runs 15 residues. The chain's CDR3 is CTSNQAAGTDYEQYL. CDR3 coding DNA: TGTACCAGCAACCAGGCGGCGGGGACTGACTACGAGCAGTACTTA.

Notes on this clonotype: The CDR3 does not end in the conserved phenylalanine or tryptophan, so this is likely a read error. The chain links TRBV28 to TRBJ1-3; unclear D gene. Germline CDR1 reads MDHEN; CDR2 reads SYDVKM. V dropped 8 bases and J dropped 6 bases, with 17 bases sitting between them. This CDR3 is 14 amino acids long. The CDR3 DNA sequence: TGTGCCAGCTCAGCAAAGTTGGTGACAAACACCATATATTTG. Its protein is CASSAKLVTNTIYL.

About this clonotype: Sequence at one end of the junction differs from germline and may be a read error. The chain carries TRBV6-5 and TRBJ2-2; no clear D gene. This CDR3 contains 15 residues. The germline CDR1 and CDR2 sequences are MNHEY and SVGAGI. The CDR3 reads CTSSPRTEFTGELFF. The CDR3 nucleotides are TGTACCAGCAGTCCGCGCACGGAGTTCACCGGGGAGCTGTTTTTT.

This clonotype showed up many times. The chain recombines TRBV5-1 with TRBJ2-6; D remains unclear. The ends were cut back, 4 bases at V and 0 bases at J, with 11 bases in the middle. Germline V gives CDR1 SGHRS, CDR2 YFSETQ. This CDR3 has 16 residues. Written as DNA, the CDR3 is TGCGCCAGCAGCCCCTGGGCAGGCTCTGGGGCCAACGTCCTGACTTTC. It translates to CASSPWAGSGANVLTF.

This clonotype is labeled medium-sized. A read error is possible here, since a much larger clone lies one base away. The J gene is TRBJ2-7, the V gene TRBV30; possibly TRBD1 for D (5 bases). V lost 2 bases, J lost 6 bases, and 11 bases lay in between. Germline V lookup: CDR1 GTSNPN, CDR2 SVGIG (reference sequence). The CDR3 runs to 12 residues. CDR3 residues: CAWSRTRGEQYF. For the CDR3, the DNA is TGTGCCTGGAGTCGAACAAGGGGCGAGCAGTACTTC.

Concerning this clonotype: This likely comes from a read error, as the CDR3 has no conserved phenylalanine or tryptophan at its end. The DNA is omitted, as the CDR3 cannot be located on it reliably, and the CDR3 follows TCRdb's listing. The chain has TRBV29-1 and TRBJ1-6; no DNA check was done on the table's D call, TRBD1. Including both end residues, the CDR3 is 13 amino acids long. CDR1 SQVTM and CDR2 ANQGSEA come from the germline V gene. CDR3 sequence reads: CSAGHGGNSPLHY.

The chain links TRBV20-1 to TRBJ2-1, with 14 bases matching TRBD2. The CDR3 runs to 17 residues. V shed 0 bases, J shed 8 bases, and the junction held 9 bases outside the gene matches. Per the germline V gene, CDR1 is DFQATT and CDR2 is SNEGSKA (reference sequence). The CDR3 loop reads CSARDSRGTSGSHEQFF. The CDR3 bases are TGCAGTGCTAGAGACTCCCGAGGGACTAGCGGGAGCCATGAGCAGTTCTTC.

About this clonotype itself: The junction differs from germline at one of its ends, possibly a read error. This chain connects TRBV6-1 to TRBJ2-4, with D perhaps TRBD2 (6 bases). The CDR3 has 19 amino acids. Germline V lookup: CDR1 MNHNS, CDR2 SASEGT. CDR3 residues: CVSSGTQHPHDPPGDIQYF. CDR3 sequence (DNA): TGTGTCAGCAGTGGAACGCAACATCCACACGATCCCCCGGGGGACATTCAGTACTTC.

Regarding this clonotype: A read error may produce the germline difference seen at one junction end. The chain recombines TRBV30 with TRBJ1-1, with 7 bases identical to TRBD1. The CDR3 has 13 amino acids. The germline V gene has CDR1 GTSNPN and CDR2 SVGIG (reference sequence). The CDR3 DNA reads as TGCGCCTGGAACTCCCAAGGGGGCCCTGGAGTTTTCTTT. This codes for CAWNSQGGPGVFF.

Concerning this clonotype: The conserved phenylalanine or tryptophan is not found at the CDR3 terminus, so this likely reflects a read error. The chain has TRBV6-6 and TRBJ2-1; D perhaps matches TRBD1 (6 bases). Trimming took 5 bases from V and 12 from J, leaving 17 bases between them. The CDR3 consists of 13 residues. From germline, CDR1 is MNHNY and CDR2 SVGAGI (reference sequence). CDR3 sequence: CASSGRGYNRQFL. The CDR3 DNA sequence: TGTGCCAGCAGTGGCAGGGGCTACAATAGGCAGTTCCTC.

The rearrangement joins TRBV7-2 to TRBJ2-7; D gene uncertain. Trimming took off 5 bases at V and 3 bases at J, with 8 bases between the two ends. Germline CDR1 reads SGHTA; CDR2 reads FQGNSA. The CDR3 runs 12 residues. This CDR3 reads CASSRTNYEQYF. The CDR3 nucleotides are TGTGCCAGCAGCCGTACCAACTACGAGCAGTACTTC. Full variable domain (remainder filled in from reference TRBV7-2 and TRBJ2-7): GAGVSQSPSNKVTEKGKDVELRCDPISGHTALYWYRQSLGQGLEFLIYFQGNSAPDKSGLPSDRFSAERTGGSVSTLTIQRTQQEDSAVYLCASSRTNYEQYFGPGTRLTVT.

Details on this clonotype: Likely a read error: the CDR3 ends without its conserved phenylalanine or tryptophan. The chain is built from TRBV5-6 and TRBJ2-5; 8 bases fit TRBD2. V gave up 2 bases and J gave up 3 bases; unmatched junction bases: 12. The germline CDR1 and CDR2 sequences are SGHDT and YYEEEE. This CDR3 comprises 17 residues. As DNA, the CDR3 is TGTGCCAGCAGCTTAGTGTGTCAGCGGGAGTTTAAAGAGACCCAGTACATA. This sequence encodes CASSLVCQREFKETQYI.

Points on this clonotype: One junction end disagrees with the germline gene, perhaps due to a read error. The chain combines TRBV6-5 with TRBJ2-4, with a tentative D call TRBD1 (5 bases). Germline V gene lookup returns CDR1 MNHEY and CDR2 SVGAGI. The CDR3 runs 11 residues. In nucleotides, the CDR3 is TGTGTCAGCAGTTATCAGGGCAGGCAGTACTTC. This encodes CVSSYQGRQYF.

This clonotype showed up just once. At one boundary the junction diverges from the germline segment, which might be a read error. J is TRBJ2-1 and V is TRBV24-1; 9 nucleotides align to TRBD1. The CDR3 is 14 amino acids. Germline V gene data show CDR1 as KGHDR and CDR2 as SFDVKD. CDR3 coding DNA: TGTGCCACCGCACCGGGACAGGGTAACCATGAGCGGTTCTTC. Its protein is CATAPGQGNHERFF.

Details on this clonotype: One end of the junction does not line up with germline, which may come from a read error. The rearrangement links TRBV4-3 to TRBJ2-1; TRBD2 might be the D (6 bases). This CDR3 spans 16 amino acids. The germline gives CDR1 LGHNA, CDR2 YSLEER. CDR3 in amino acids: CASSQDEGGSYNEQLF. CDR3 coding DNA: TGCGCCAGCAGCCAAGATGAGGGAGGCTCCTACAATGAGCAGTTGTTC.

Turning to this clonotype: The conserved phenylalanine or tryptophan is not found at the CDR3 terminus, so this likely reflects a read error. Because the CDR3's place on the DNA is in doubt, the DNA is left out and the CDR3 is given as listed by TCRdb. The CDR3: CASSLRTGLSQYI. The V and J genes are TRBV5-6 and TRBJ2-7; the table gives TRBD1 as D, unverified against the DNA. The CDR3 is made up of 13 amino acids, end residues included. Germline V gene lookup returns CDR1 SGHDT and CDR2 YYEEEE.

The chain has TRBV5-1 and TRBJ2-7, with 9 bases fitting TRBD2. Germline V gives CDR1 SGHRS, CDR2 YFSETQ. Trimming cost V 5 bases and J 7 bases; bases outside gene matches: 10. There are 14 residues in the CDR3. CDR3 sequence: CASRLAGALYEQYF. The CDR3 DNA reads TGCGCCAGCAGGTTAGCGGGGGCCCTCTATGAGCAGTACTTC.

Notes on this clonotype: In this CDR3 the conserved last residue, phenylalanine or tryptophan, is missing, so a read error is likely. The chain employs TRBV29-1 and TRBJ2-3, with 10 bases aligning to TRBD2. The ends lost 4 bases at V and 3 bases at J; junction bases unmatched: 13. Looked up from germline, CDR1 is SQVTM and CDR2 is ANQGSEA. The CDR3 runs to 17 residues. DNA for the CDR3: TGCAGCGTTGCGTTAGGAGGTATAGCGGGAGGAACAGATACGCAGTATTTG. The encoded protein is CSVALGGIAGGTDTQYL.

In its sample, this clonotype was seen many times. The chain is built from TRBV11-2 and TRBJ1-1, with D maybe TRBD1 (6 bases). This CDR3 comprises 12 residues. Germline V lookup: CDR1 SGHAT, CDR2 FQNNGV. Trimming left V 5 bases short and J 7 bases short, with 11 bases between. CDR3: CASSPGQIEAFF. CDR3 bases: TGTGCCAGCAGCCCTGGACAGATTGAAGCTTTCTTT.

This clonotype is medium-sized within its sample. This chain uses TRBV6-5 with TRBJ1-6, with D unclear. Deletions cut 5 bases from V and 4 bases from J, with 15 bases between. Germline CDR1 reads MNHEY; CDR2 reads SVGAGI. This CDR3 contains 16 residues. DNA for the CDR3: TGTGCCAGCAGTAAACAGTCTGCCATATATAATTCACCCCTCCACTTT. Amino acid sequence: CASSKQSAIYNSPLHF.

In regard to this clonotype: Because the CDR3 is missing its conserved closing phenylalanine or tryptophan, this is likely a read error. V is TRBV5-8 and J is TRBJ2-7; possibly TRBD1 for D (6 bases). The CDR3 length is 16 residues. The V end was cut by 5 bases, the J end by 0 bases, with 18 bases between. Germline V gene data show CDR1 as SGHTS and CDR2 as YDEGEE. The CDR3 here is CASSLLRGDISYEQYL. The CDR3 nucleotides read TGTGCCAGCAGTTTGCTCAGGGGCGATATCTCCTACGAGCAGTACTTG.

This clonotype was recorded once. The missing conserved phenylalanine or tryptophan at the end of this CDR3 makes a read error likely. The chain links TRBV6-1 to TRBJ2-2, with D tentatively TRBD1 or TRBD2 (6 bases each). The germline gives CDR1 MNHNS, CDR2 SASEGT. The CDR3 runs 19 residues. CDR3 nucleotide sequence: TGTGTCAGCAGTCAAACCCTTCCCGGGGGCGCCGCGAACACCGGGGAGCTGTTTTCT. It is translated as CVSSQTLPGGAANTGELFS.

As to this clonotype: One junction end disagrees with the germline gene, perhaps due to a read error. The chain employs TRBV11-3 and TRBJ1-2; D not certain. CDR3 size: 12 residues. Germline lookup yields CDR1 SGHNT and CDR2 YENEEA. The CDR3 coding sequence is TGTGCCAGCAGCCCAACTACAACGGCTATATACTTC. As protein: CASSPTTTAIYF.

The chain carries TRBV11-2 and TRBJ2-3, with 8 bases lining up with TRBD2. V lost 4 bases to trimming and J lost 4 bases; unmatched junction nucleotides: 16. The CDR3 is made up of 18 amino acids. Germline lookup yields CDR1 SGHAT and CDR2 FQNNGV. The chain's CDR3 is CASSSPLTGTSHPDTQYF. Written as DNA, the CDR3 is TGTGCCAGCAGCTCCCCCCTTACCGGGACTAGTCATCCAGATACGCAGTATTTT.

To note about this clonotype: One junction end disagrees with the germline gene, perhaps due to a read error. The chain employs TRBV6-1 and TRBJ1-1; TRBD1 matches 9 bases. Germline lookup yields CDR1 MNHNS and CDR2 SASEGT. The CDR3 sequence is 14 residues long. CDR3 coding DNA: TGTGTCAACAGTGTTGACAGGGGGTACACTGATGCTTTCTTT. Translating it yields CVNSVDRGYTDAFF.

Written as DNA, the CDR3 is TGTGCCAGCAGTGGCCCCCGGGACAGGCGGCGATTCTATGGCTACACCTTC. Translated, it gives CASSGPRDRRRFYGYTF. The J gene is TRBJ1-2, the V gene TRBV9, with 8 nucleotides matching TRBD1. There are 17 residues in the CDR3. V lost 5 bases to trimming and J lost 4 bases; unmatched junction nucleotides: 16. From germline, CDR1 is SGDLS and CDR2 YYNGEE.

Note on this clonotype: The junction shows a germline mismatch at one end, possibly a read error. The genes are TRBV4-3 and TRBJ2-7, with TRBD2 matching 7 bases. The germline CDR1 and CDR2 sequences are LGHNA and YSLEER. The CDR3 length is 18 residues. CDR3 in amino acids: CASSQAVTGGHINYEQYF. CDR3 bases: TGCGCCAGCAGCCAAGCTGTGACGGGGGGTCACATTAACTATGAGCAATACTTC.

This clonotype was recorded at least ten times. The chain links TRBV20-1 to TRBJ2-7; the match to TRBD2 covers 11 bases. The CDR3 is made up of 15 amino acids. Germline values: CDR1 DFQATT, CDR2 SNEGSKA (reference sequence). J lost 0 bases, V lost 0 bases, and 1 base had no gene match. The CDR3 reads CSARDSGRASYEQYF. The CDR3 DNA sequence: TGCAGTGCTAGAGATAGCGGGAGGGCCTCCTACGAGCAGTACTTC.